The 10 T cell receptor beta chains in this list originate from one sample, sequenced in a study of monozygotic twins with inflammatory bowel disease. TCRdb reprocessed the 5' RACE reads and stores each CDR3 protein as one record, lacking DNA. The listing contains more than 350,000 distinct CDR3 sequences. Source material: blood. These receptors originate from a human donor with ulcerative colitis or Crohn's disease, or a healthy co-twin of an affected twin (not recorded which).

The genes are TRBV20-1 and TRBJ2-1; TCRdb lists TRBD2, though no DNA is available to test this call. The CDR3 is 15 residues long. Looked up from germline, CDR1 is DFQATT and CDR2 is SNEGSKA (reference sequence). CDR3: CSARVAGLEVDEQFF.

The chain joins TRBV5-1 to TRBJ1-1; the TCRdb call, TRBD1, lacks DNA for checking. CDR3 length: 15 residues. The germline gives CDR1 SGHRS, CDR2 YFSETQ. This CDR3 reads CASSPMAGARTEAFF. Full variable domain (remainder filled in from reference TRBV5-1 and TRBJ1-1): KAGVTQTPRYLIKTRGQQVTLSCSPISGHRSVSWYQQTPGQGLQFLFEYFSETQRNKGNFPGRFSGRQFSNSRSEMNVSTLELGDSALYLCASSPMAGARTEAFFGQGTRLTVV.

J is TRBJ1-5 and V is TRBV7-9. Germline loops: CDR1 SEHNR, CDR2 FQNEAQ (reference sequence). This CDR3 has 13 residues. This chain's CDR3 is CASSLGDTQPQHF.

V and J are TRBV10-3 and TRBJ2-1. The CDR3 is made up of 13 amino acids. The germline V gene encodes CDR1 ENHRY and CDR2 SYGVKD. The CDR3 sequence: CAISESRVGEQFF.

This rearrangement joins TRBV6-1 to TRBJ2-4; TCRdb reports TRBD2, a call that lacks DNA to check it against. This CDR3 comprises 16 residues. Germline V gives CDR1 MNHNS, CDR2 SASEGT. The CDR3 spells CASRLSGGGAKNIQYF.

This chain links TRBV19 with TRBJ2-1; TCRdb proposes TRBD2, but this gene call is untestable without DNA. The CDR3 length is 15 residues. Germline V gene sequence: CDR1 LNHDA, CDR2 SQIVND (reference sequence). CDR3 sequence reads: CASSMAAGRYNEQFF.

The chain joins TRBV6-2 or TRBV6-3 to TRBJ2-7; the TRBD1 assignment by TCRdb is unverifiable without DNA. This CDR3 has 14 residues. Germline V lookup: CDR1 MNHEY, CDR2 SVGEGT. CDR3 residues: CASTSTGTGREQYF.

The rearrangement joins TRBV4-3 to TRBJ2-6. CDR3 length equals 15 residues. From germline, CDR1 is LGHNA and CDR2 YSLEER. The chain's CDR3 is CASSQGPTGANVLTF.

The chain has TRBV11-2 and TRBJ2-5; lacking DNA, the TRBD1 call made by TCRdb goes unchecked. Germline assignment: CDR1 SGHAT and CDR2 FQNNGV. This CDR3 is built from 13 residues. The CDR3 here is CASSGQGKETQYF. Full variable domain (remainder filled in from reference TRBV11-2 and TRBJ2-5): EAGVAQSPRYKIIEKRQSVAFWCNPISGHATLYWYQQILGQGPKLLIQFQNNGVVDDSQLPKDRFSAERLKGVDSTLKIQPAKLEDSAVYLCASSGQGKETQYFGPGTRLLVL.

This chain links TRBV4-2 with TRBJ1-2; with no DNA, the TCRdb D assignment of TRBD1 cannot be verified. CDR3 length: 15 amino acids. Germline-derived CDR1 and CDR2 are LGHNA and YNFKEQ. The CDR3 is CASSHRTGTGDGYTF.